This T cell receptor (beta chain) is drawn from a study of technical replicates of blood from a few donors. Clones were sequenced by immunoSEQ multiplex PCR, and TCRdb holds only the in-frame ones, with some missing. The data hold about 74,000 clones, with 85% to 95% observed a single time. The germline gives CDR1 SGHDT, CDR2 YYEEEE. CDR3 size: 13 residues. Trimming removed 9 bases at V and 2 bases at J, with 13 bases between. The rearrangement uses TRBV5-6 and TRBJ2-3; tentatively, D is TRBD1 (6 bases). The source is a human donor in good health. Specimen: T cells isolated from PBMCs. The CDR3 nucleotides read TGTGCCACAGGCAGGGGCGCCACAGATACGCAGTATTTT. Translating it yields CATGRGATDTQYF.